The T cell receptor (beta chain) under discussion was sequenced for a study of identical twins (dated by TCRdb to between 2015 and 2016). Notes on the research overall: To test whether fetal clonotypes persist, this study deep-sequenced TCR alpha and beta repertoires from monozygotic twins, from unrelated adults of various ages, and from cord blood. Replicate twin experiments were performed at different times using different library preparation protocols to rule out contamination.

Remarks on this clonotype: Its target antigen remains unknown. No base quality information exists; no much larger clone differs at one position.

Trimming leaves V shorter by 6 bases and J shorter by 8 bases, with the junction holding 13 bases beyond the gene matches. Reading the germline V gene gives CDR1 MNHEY and CDR2 SVGEGT. The CDR3 spans 15 residues, from the cysteine through the phenylalanine. Only the CDR3 DNA stays, 45 bases, in frame from base 1. Every donor was a healthy Caucasian. The twin cohort comprised three pairs of female monozygotic twins, all aged roughly 18 to 30 years. Miltenyi CD45RO+ enrichment and human naive T-cell isolation kits were used to isolate memory (CD45RO+) and naive T cells from PBMC. Broad study findings and their caveats: A weaker excess of twin sharing was found in beta out-of-frame sequences because the signal-to-noise ratio was lowered by fewer shared sequences. In monozygotic twins, recombination models systematically underestimated out-of-frame TCR alpha sharing, but the models matched the sharing seen between unrelated individuals. Compared with coincidental sharing between unrelated individuals, out-of-frame TCR alpha sequences shared between twins showed an excess of sequences with low generation probability. Fewer insertions were carried by abundant cord blood beta clonotypes, a similar but weaker trend appeared in young adult naive repertoires, and no such trend appeared in memory repertoires. Because the same donors could not be followed over many years, the conclusions depended on cross-sectional statistical analysis. Invariant T cells such as MAIT and iNKT could partly confound zero-insertion analyses, although diverse VJ usage argued against such confounding for most clonotypes.

Library preparation employed 5' RACE. The instrument was an Illumina HiSeq 2000. Template switching introduced a universal primer binding site; the final cDNA contained a unique molecular identifier, enabling accurate counting of TCR cDNA molecules. First-strand cDNA for TCR alpha and beta chains was synthesized from specific primers in the conserved constant-segment region. Each cDNA library was double barcoded, with a SMART-Mk sample barcode plus Illumina barcodes, to control for contamination. TruSeq adapter sequences and Illumina sample barcodes were added in two successive PCR steps. The Illumina HiSeq platform was used with custom primers to sequence TCR alpha and beta cDNA libraries. Per the authors' processing: Raw reads were processed with MiGEC to extract unique molecular identifiers, and MiXCR was used to determine CDR3 positions. Recombination models were inferred per individual with the repgenHMM and IGoR tools using an EM algorithm. Shared clonotype analysis was performed with the tcR package in R, normalizing sharing by the product of cloneset sizes. Out-of-frame nonproductive sequences were analyzed to study raw recombination free of thymic and clonal selection effects. TCRdb reprocessing: public reads trimmed at Q25 with fastp, clones called with MiXCR, in-frame beta chains kept. Every distinct CDR3 protein forms one entry, paired with its most common genes and DNA. The V and J calls reflect TCRdb's pipeline rather than the authors' work. Here the sample has 280,000 or so distinct CDR3 sequences; about 8.9% occur a single time. The ten largest clones represent less than 2.5% of the sample.

The data were also submitted as part of a second study, on yellow fever vaccine responses in identical twins. The second study also describes: According to the authors, in identical twins the way T cells responded to vaccination appeared partly convergent and partly personalized. Focusing on identical twins, the study followed the T cell clones that responded to the vaccine, and did so with precision.

The sequencing input was memory (CD45RO+) T cells sorted from blood. The cell subset or site label on this specimen signifies: CD45RO+ enriched T cells. Recombination linked TRBV6-2 or TRBV6-3 to TRBJ1-5; 7 bases in between match TRBD1. The sequence derives from a woman in her late teens or twenties in good health. The CDR3 protein is CASRSPTGRLEPQHF. DNA sequence: TGTGCCAGCAGGTCCCCGACAGGGCGGTTGGAGCCCCAGCATTTT.